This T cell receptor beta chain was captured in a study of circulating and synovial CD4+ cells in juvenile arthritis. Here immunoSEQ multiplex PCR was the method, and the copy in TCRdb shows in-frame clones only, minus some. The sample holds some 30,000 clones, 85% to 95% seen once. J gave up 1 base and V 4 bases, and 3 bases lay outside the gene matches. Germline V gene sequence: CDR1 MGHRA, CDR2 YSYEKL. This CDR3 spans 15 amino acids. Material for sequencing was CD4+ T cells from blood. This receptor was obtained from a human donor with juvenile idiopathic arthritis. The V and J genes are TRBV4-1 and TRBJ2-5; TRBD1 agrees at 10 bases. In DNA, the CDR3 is TGCGCCAGCAGCCTGACAGGGGGCCTCCAAGAGACCCAGTACTTC. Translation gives CASSLTGGLQETQYF.